The subject of this entry is one T cell receptor beta chain. This clone showed up just once. This receptor's antigen is unknown. No base quality information exists; no much larger clone differs at one position. The sample is drawn from a study of cytotoxic CD8 clonotypes in ibrutinib-treated CLL listed by TCRdb under 2021. Looking at the study overall: The cohort included some 14 treatment-naive and about a dozen relapsed/refractory patients; about 18 were IGHV unmutated. Responses were partial in around 24 patients and complete in 2; after median approximately 5.5 years follow-up, around 15 stayed in remission and some twelve progressed. Response samples were obtained after a median of 12 months of treatment, with a range of roughly 6 to 40 months. Patients were still on ibrutinib when every remission and progressive disease sample was collected. Cryopreserved peripheral blood mononuclear cells were obtained before treatment, at response, and at either sustained remission or disease progression. Longitudinal samples were available for about 30% of the 86 trial participants. An average of 255,043 productive templates and tens of thousands of productive rearrangements was obtained per sample.

The research as a whole found: Public clonotypes were found to be uncommon and were observed to contract or remain stable during treatment; the increase in clonality was shown to reflect expansion of private clonotypes at ibrutinib response. At baseline, clonality was higher than in age-matched healthy donors and showed a strong correlation with circulating CD8+ T-cell counts. Clonality increased at ibrutinib response, stayed stable in sustained remission, and fell back toward baseline at progression. Lymph node repertoires were not examined, and the timing of sampling was not matched between patients in sustained remission and those whose disease progressed.

In the paper's terms, the time point label means: about eleven months on ibrutinib. For TCR beta library preparation, around 2 micrograms of genomic DNA were isolated from cryopreserved PBMCs. Longitudinal blood samples from CLL patients on ibrutinib monotherapy were analyzed using high-throughput TCR beta sequencing. The patients took part in an open-label, single-center phase 2 trial of ibrutinib monotherapy. The goal of deep resolution MiSeq sequencing was a depth between 1 in 1 million and 1 in 200,000 T cells, and coverage averaged 10x per clonotype. The immunoSEQ hsTCRB Kit was used to generate the TCR beta libraries. The original methods were these. ImmunoSEQ Data Assistant and ImmunoSEQ Analyzer were used for data analysis, and V, D and J genes were assigned according to IMGT definitions. Clonality, which ranges from 0 to 1, was calculated by subtracting the normalized Shannon entropy of productive rearrangement frequencies from one. Public clonotype analysis was restricted to overrepresented clonotypes comprising at least 0.05% of each patient's repertoire. Repertoires from about a dozen age-matched healthy donors in immuneACCESS were used as clonality controls. TCRdb provides this immuneACCESS table in a form limited to in-frame rearrangements. Some clones are lacking; in checked studies, under half of them reflect an unresolved V gene, and why the rest are absent is not known. That table furnishes V, J and clone size, whereas the DNA furnished D and trimming. Across this sample there are 130,000 to 150,000 clones, with around three quarters seen only once. The ten largest account for 10% to 15% of the sample.

This specimen was PBMCs, taken after 12 months of ibrutinib treatment. This TCR came from a human donor with chronic lymphocytic leukemia.

The CDR3 sequence is CASTLRSGTANTGELFF. The sequenced DNA: TGTGCCAGTACCCTGCGGTCCGGGACAGCGAACACCGGGGAGCTGTTTTTT. The chain uses TRBV19 and TRBJ2-2, with TRBD1 identical over 7 junction bases. From the cysteine up to the phenylalanine, the CDR3 has a length of 17 residues. The sequence is cut down to CDR3 DNA, 51 bases in frame from base 1. CDR1 and CDR2, per the germline V gene (reference sequence), are LNHDA and SQIVND. V is cut back by 7 bases and J by 0 bases, with 11 bases in the junction unmatched.